Listed here are 30 T cell receptor beta chains from one sample, sequenced in a study of monozygotic twins with inflammatory bowel disease (dated by TCRdb to between 2018 and 2021). Library preparation used 5' RACE. TCRdb lists the instrument as Illumina HiSeq 2500. Based on TCRdb reprocessing of the reads, there is one entry per CDR3 protein sequence, and DNA is missing. The sample table on file contains 200,000 to 250,000 distinct CDR3 sequences. Of the sample, 7.5% to 8% falls within the top ten clones. Source material: blood. The receptors were gathered from a human donor with ulcerative colitis or Crohn's disease, or a healthy co-twin of an affected twin (not recorded which).

The gene calls are TRBV28 and TRBJ2-7; the D gene TCRdb calls, TRBD2, cannot be checked with no DNA. Germline V gives CDR1 MDHEN, CDR2 SYDVKM. The CDR3 runs to 15 residues. The CDR3 is CASSLTSGRAYEQYF. The whole variable domain, remainder taken from reference TRBV28 and TRBJ2-7, is DVKVTQSSRYLVKRTGEKVFLECVQDMDHENMFWYRQDPGLGLRLIYFSYDVKMKEKGDIPEGYSVSREKKERFSLILESASTNQTSMYLCASSLTSGRAYEQYFGPGTRLTVT.

The rearrangement joins TRBV7-2 to TRBJ2-2. CDR1 SGHTA and CDR2 FQGNSA come from the germline V gene. The CDR3 is 16 amino acids. The CDR3 loop is CASSLAPNLGTGELFF.

The rearrangement links TRBV5-4 to TRBJ2-1; TCRdb designates TRBD2, a call that cannot be tested without DNA. Looked up from germline, CDR1 is SGHNT and CDR2 is YYREEE (reference sequence). The CDR3 extends over 16 amino acids. CDR3 residues: CASSLGGGGNNNEQFF.

J is TRBJ2-2 and V is TRBV15; without DNA, the TCRdb call of TRBD2 cannot be checked. The CDR3 covers 16 residues. The germline CDR1 and CDR2 sequences are LNHNV and YYDKDF (reference sequence). CDR3 loop: CATSRAPSGDTGELFF.

The genes are TRBV2 and TRBJ1-5; TCRdb picks TRBD1, but there is no DNA to check that call. The CDR3 runs to 15 residues. Germline assignment: CDR1 SNHLY and CDR2 FYNNEI. The CDR3 here is CASKLTGGRNQPQHF.

The chain's CDR3 is CASIPGLSTDTQYF. V gene TRBV12-5 combines with J gene TRBJ2-3; TCRdb's assignment of TRBD2 cannot be checked, as there is no DNA. The CDR3 sequence is 14 residues long. The V gene's germline CDR1 is LGHNT and CDR2 FRNRAP.

The CDR3 protein is CASSQDRTSGNEQFF. J is TRBJ2-1 and V is TRBV4-3; TCRdb returns TRBD2, unconfirmable since there is no DNA. This CDR3 is built from 15 residues. Per germline, CDR1 LGHNA and CDR2 YSLEER.

V usage is TRBV19 and J usage is TRBJ1-1. The CDR3 extends over 12 amino acids. Germline V CDR1 and CDR2: LNHDA, SQIVND (reference sequence). The CDR3 spells CASSTRVTEAFF.

This chain joins TRBV6-1 and TRBJ2-7; the D gene TCRdb calls, TRBD1, cannot be checked with no DNA. The CDR3 extends over 14 amino acids. Germline CDR1 is MNHNS and CDR2 is SASEGT. The CDR3: CASSQSTGTYEQYF.

The rearrangement links TRBV5-1 to TRBJ2-2. CDR3 size: 12 residues. Per germline, CDR1 SGHRS and CDR2 YFSETQ. This chain's CDR3 is CASSLKPGELFF. Full variable domain (remainder filled in from reference TRBV5-1 and TRBJ2-2): KAGVTQTPRYLIKTRGQQVTLSCSPISGHRSVSWYQQTPGQGLQFLFEYFSETQRNKGNFPGRFSGRQFSNSRSEMNVSTLELGDSALYLCASSLKPGELFFGEGSRLTVL.

The chain couples TRBV10-3 to TRBJ2-3; TCRdb selects TRBD2, and the lack of DNA leaves this call unchecked. CDR1 is ENHRY, CDR2 SYGVKD, per germline. The CDR3 extends over 14 amino acids. The chain's CDR3 is CAIKTSGTTDTQYF.

The rearrangement links TRBV7-2 to TRBJ2-1. The CDR3 spans 15 residues. Germline CDR1 is SGHTA and CDR2 is FQGNSA. The CDR3 region is CASSQRGLPNNEQFF.

The genes are TRBV10-3 and TRBJ2-2; there is no DNA to check the TCRdb D call of TRBD1. This CDR3 has 16 amino acids. Germline-derived CDR1 and CDR2 are ENHRY and SYGVKD. The CDR3 spells CAISESAGGLGGELFF.

The chain carries TRBV6-2 or TRBV6-3 and TRBJ1-5; TCRdb names TRBD1, which stays unverified in the absence of DNA. Germline values: CDR1 MNHEY, CDR2 SVGEGT. This CDR3 is 16 amino acids long. CDR3 protein: CASSPRTWGFNQPQHF.

The rearrangement links TRBV28 to TRBJ1-1. Germline CDR1 MDHEN, CDR2 SYDVKM. The CDR3 extends over 14 amino acids. This chain's CDR3 is CASSVATENTEAFF.

The chain employs TRBV21-1 and TRBJ1-2. TRBV21-1 is given as a pseudogene. This CDR3 comprises 12 residues. CDR3 sequence: CALDDSGSRYTF.

CDR3 sequence reads: CASSLGLYSNQPQHF. The chain recombines TRBV5-6 with TRBJ1-5. CDR3 length: 15 residues. The germline V gene encodes CDR1 SGHDT and CDR2 YYEEEE.

The chain employs TRBV3-1 and TRBJ2-1; TCRdb's D gene call, TRBD1, goes unchecked for lack of DNA. CDR1 is LGHDT, CDR2 YNNKEL, per germline (reference sequence). The CDR3 is 13 residues long. This chain's CDR3 is CASWGQGSGEQFF.

This chain links TRBV5-1 with TRBJ1-2. Germline CDR1 SGHRS, CDR2 YFSETQ. This CDR3 has 13 residues. CDR3 residues: CASSPPTVYGYTF.

The CDR3 protein is CASSVTSGRAPYEQYF. V usage is TRBV19 and J usage is TRBJ2-7; TCRdb names TRBD2, which stays unverified in the absence of DNA. Germline CDR1 and CDR2: LNHDA and SQIVND (reference sequence). This CDR3 comprises 16 residues. The entire variable domain, with the rest obtained from reference TRBV19 and TRBJ2-7, is as follows: DGGITQSPKYLFRKEGQNVTLSCEQNLNHDAMYWYRQDPGQGLRLIYYSQIVNDFQKGDIAEGYSVSREKKESFPLTVTSAQKNPTAFYLCASSVTSGRAPYEQYFGPGTRLTVT.

J is TRBJ2-1 and V is TRBV7-9. CDR1 is SEHNR, CDR2 FQNEAQ, per germline (reference sequence). CDR3 size: 17 residues. The CDR3: CASSLGFTGISYNEQFF.

The chain links TRBV27 to TRBJ1-6; the TCRdb D gene call, TRBD1, has no DNA to confirm it. The CDR3 is 14 amino acids. Germline CDR1 reads MNHEY; CDR2 reads SMNVEV (reference sequence). The CDR3 here is CASTSGTGDVPLHF.

The gene calls are TRBV6-5 and TRBJ1-2; TCRdb's assignment of TRBD1 cannot be checked, as there is no DNA. Germline V gene lookup returns CDR1 MNHEY and CDR2 SVGAGI. The CDR3 extends over 14 amino acids. The CDR3 here is CASSYGRDGYGYTF.

CDR3 residues: CASSGSYYTGELFF. The rearrangement joins TRBV2 to TRBJ2-2. The CDR3 contains 14 residues. Looked up from germline, CDR1 is SNHLY and CDR2 is FYNNEI.

The V gene is TRBV5-4, the J gene TRBJ2-2; TCRdb's D gene call, TRBD2, goes unchecked for lack of DNA. CDR3 length equals 17 residues. CDR1 is SGHNT, CDR2 YYREEE, per germline (reference sequence). The CDR3 protein is CASSGSPAGGQDGELFF.

This chain uses TRBV5-6 with TRBJ2-2; the D gene TCRdb calls, TRBD2, cannot be checked with no DNA. Germline CDR1 is SGHDT and CDR2 is YYEEEE. This CDR3 is 16 amino acids long. Here the CDR3 reads CASSPTRGYDTGELFF.

J is TRBJ2-5 and V is TRBV20-1; there is no DNA to check the TCRdb D call of TRBD1. The CDR3 consists of 15 residues. Looked up from germline, CDR1 is DFQATT and CDR2 is SNEGSKA (reference sequence). This CDR3 is CSARDGAGLGQTQYF.

The chain has TRBV6-1 and TRBJ2-3; TCRdb selects TRBD1, and the lack of DNA leaves this call unchecked. CDR3 size: 14 residues. Germline V gene sequence: CDR1 MNHNS, CDR2 SASEGT. This CDR3 is CASREAGGENTQYF.

The V gene is TRBV2, the J gene TRBJ2-4; TCRdb picks TRBD2, but there is no DNA to check that call. The CDR3 loop spans 15 amino acids. Per germline, CDR1 SNHLY and CDR2 FYNNEI. The CDR3 is CASRRLAGVGDIQYF.

This rearrangement joins TRBV6-1 to TRBJ2-1; TCRdb selects TRBD2, and the lack of DNA leaves this call unchecked. Per the germline V gene, CDR1 is MNHNS and CDR2 is SASEGT. The length of the CDR3 is 12 residues. This CDR3 reads CASTLSGGEQFF.